This T cell receptor beta chain was obtained from a study of cytomegalovirus exposure and HLA in healthy donors. In the study overall: Out of 300 to 500 genotyped donors, 81% belonged to the Caucasian-associated ancestry cluster. Overall study findings and caveats: Within an earlier analysis, most TCR beta V segments proved productive either about 90% or about 30% of the time. It was reportedly the case that the classifier diagnosed cytomegalovirus status with high specificity and sensitivity. Many donors shared some public TCRs, even though most TCR sequences were rare.

In the case of this clone: The antigen is unknown.

It was with 60 Vbeta and 13 Jbeta primers that the PCR ran. The protocol was immunoSEQ multiplex PCR, while the TCRdb copy is restricted to in-frame clones and leaves out a portion. This repertoire shows about 270,000 clones, 75% to 90% found once; its top ten account for 3% to 4%. The germline V and J ends were trimmed by 3 bases and 6 bases, with 17 bases remaining between them. This CDR3 spans 15 amino acids. Germline V CDR1 and CDR2: LNHDA, SQIVND (reference sequence). The TCR sequence derives from a man aged 35 to 55 in good health and CMV-seropositive. The rearrangement joins TRBV19 to TRBJ1-2; perhaps TRBD1 as D (6 bases). The source material was PBMCs. The CDR3 spells CASSIRGSLLDGYTF. Written as DNA, the CDR3 is TGTGCCAGTAGTATTAGGGGGTCTCTCCTGGATGGCTACACCTTC.